The 28 T cell receptor beta chains presented below share a single source sample, sequenced in a study of Graves' ophthalmopathy and Graves' hyperthyroidism (dated by TCRdb to the late 2010s). The sequencer listed for this sample is Illumina HiSeq 2000. For repertoire sequencing, TCR beta CDR3 regions were amplified from RNA transcripts. HTBI primers and the Qiagen OneStep RT-PCR kit were used in a first-round RT-PCR, which was followed by a second-round multiplex PCR, size selection and purification. The public reads were quality trimmed at Q25 with fastp and then assembled into clones with MiXCR by TCRdb, keeping productive beta chains. Each record represents a unique CDR3 protein, reported with the most common genes and DNA among its rows. For this sample the table gives approximately 210,000 distinct CDR3 sequences, of which 20% to 25% were detected only once. 43% of the sample belongs to the ten largest clones.

Sequencing was done on a sample of peripheral blood. The receptors were gathered from a woman in her forties or fifties with Graves' ophthalmopathy. Donor details come from another sample of the same person, matched by shared clones.

This clonotype was recorded many times. The V call is TRBV6-5, the J call TRBJ1-1; no clear D. Germline lookup yields CDR1 MNHEY and CDR2 SVGAGI. The CDR3 has 13 residues. V was pared by 6 bases and J by 7 bases, with 15 bases between. The CDR3 DNA sequence: TGTGCCAGCAGACTCACAAGTCGTATTGAAGCTTTCTTT. It codes for CASRLTSRIEAFF.

This clonotype was recorded many times. V gene TRBV7-9 combines with J gene TRBJ2-7, with TRBD2 matching over 14 bases. The CDR3 extends over 16 amino acids. J gave up 5 bases and V 5 bases, and 8 bases lay outside the gene matches. Germline CDR1 and CDR2: SEHNR and FQNEAQ (reference sequence). This chain's CDR3 is CASSTGTSGSRDEQYF. DNA for the CDR3: TGTGCCAGCAGCACCGGGACTAGCGGGAGTAGGGACGAGCAGTACTTC.

This clonotype came up many times. The chain uses TRBV28 and TRBJ1-1; tentatively, D is TRBD1 (5 bases). The CDR3 is 14 residues long. Germline V gene lookup returns CDR1 MDHEN and CDR2 SYDVKM. The V end was cut by 2 bases, the J end by 4 bases, with 11 bases between. CDR3 protein: CASSLTGRGTEAFF. The CDR3 bases are TGTGCCAGCAGTTTAACGGGGCGGGGCACTGAAGCTTTCTTT.

This clonotype was seen repeatedly, ten times or more. J is TRBJ2-5 and V is TRBV12-3 or TRBV12-4; D unclear. The CDR3 is 13 residues long. The V and J ends lost 2 bases and 5 bases respectively, with 9 bases between them. The CDR3 nucleotides read TGTGCCAGCAGTTTAAGGGATCGGGAGACCCAGTACTTC. This codes for CASSLRDRETQYF.

There are many counts of this clonotype. This chain connects TRBV5-8 to TRBJ2-4; no reliable D call. Trimming shortened V by 2 bases and J by 8 bases, and 5 bases separated the two germline ends. In germline, CDR1 is SGHTS, CDR2 YDEGEE. This CDR3 is 11 amino acids long. CDR3 sequence (DNA): TGTGCCAGCAGCTTTCGTTACATTCAGTACTTC. Translation gives CASSFRYIQYF.

This clonotype appeared many times. The V and J genes are TRBV7-8 and TRBJ2-7; the D gene is possibly TRBD1 (5 bases). Germline V gives CDR1 SGHVS, CDR2 FQNEAQ. V dropped 5 bases and J dropped 5 bases, with 16 bases sitting between them. The CDR3 consists of 14 residues. This chain's CDR3 is CASSPMSRVNEQYF. CDR3 sequence (DNA): TGTGCCAGCAGCCCGATGAGCAGGGTCAACGAGCAGTACTTC.

V gene TRBV5-5 combines with J gene TRBJ2-7; TRBD2 agrees at 10 bases. V lost 0 bases, J lost 0 bases, and 3 bases stayed unmatched. This CDR3 is 16 amino acids long. Germline lookup yields CDR1 SGHKS and CDR2 YYEKEE (reference sequence). CDR3 nucleotides: TGTGCCAGCAGCTTGGTTAGCGGGAGGAGCTCCTACGAGCAGTACTTC. This translates into CASSLVSGRSSYEQYF.

In this sample, this clonotype turned up many times. The chain links TRBV6-1 to TRBJ1-1; maybe TRBD1 (6 bases). The V gene's germline CDR1 is MNHNS and CDR2 SASEGT. The length of the CDR3 is 13 residues. The ends were cut back, 6 bases at V and 1 base at J, with 9 bases in the middle. The CDR3 DNA follows: TGTGCCAGCAGACTGACAGGGAACACTGAAGCTTTCTTT. The encoded protein is CASRLTGNTEAFF.

This clonotype turned up a few times. V gene TRBV3-1 combines with J gene TRBJ2-7; possible D gene TRBD2, 8 bases. Trimming pared 2 bases from V and 8 bases from J, leaving 16 bases between. Germline lookup yields CDR1 LGHDT and CDR2 YNNKEL (reference sequence). CDR3 length equals 14 residues. For the CDR3, the DNA is TGTGCCAGCAGCCAAAAGGGGGCGGGGGGCCAGCAGTACTTC. The encoded protein is CASSQKGAGGQQYF.

This clonotype has a handful of counts. This may stem from a read error, because a much larger clone lies one nucleotide away. The gene calls are TRBV12-3 or TRBV12-4 and TRBJ2-5; D may be TRBD2 (6 bases). Trimming shortened V by 3 bases and J by 7 bases, and 6 bases separated the two germline ends. This CDR3 has 11 amino acids. The chain's CDR3 is CASSLGGTQYF. The CDR3 DNA sequence: TGTGCCAGCAGTTTGGGGGGGACCCAGTACTTC.

This clonotype was observed at least ten times. This chain links TRBV30 with TRBJ1-6, with D uncertain. V lost 0 bases and J lost 4, with 10 bases in between. The CDR3 sequence is 15 residues long. The germline V gene has CDR1 GTSNPN and CDR2 SVGIG (reference sequence). The CDR3 here is CAWSVPGIYNSPLHF. The CDR3 nucleotides are TGTGCCTGGAGTGTACCCGGGATTTATAATTCACCCCTCCACTTT. Full variable domain (remainder filled in from reference TRBV30 and TRBJ1-6): SQTIHQWPATLVQPVGSPLSLECTVEGTSNPNLYWYRQAAGRGLQLLFYSVGIGQISSEVPQNLSASRPQDRQFILSSKKLLLSDSGFYLCAWSVPGIYNSPLHFGNGTRLTVT.

The chain recombines TRBV28 with TRBJ2-5; no clear D gene. Germline CDR1 MDHEN, CDR2 SYDVKM. V was shortened by 3 bases and J by 5 bases, with 13 bases between the two germline ends. This CDR3 has 14 amino acids. CDR3 nucleotide sequence: TGTGCCAGCAGTTTTAACGCTGCCTGGGAGACCCAGTACTTC. Its protein is CASSFNAAWETQYF.

The genes are TRBV5-5 and TRBJ1-2; TRBD1 matches at 7 bases. The CDR3 covers 15 residues. With V trimmed by 4 bases and J by 6 bases, 12 bases remained unmatched. Germline CDR1 and CDR2: SGHKS and YYEKEE (reference sequence). CDR3 in amino acids: CASSASDRVFHGYTF. CDR3 DNA: TGTGCCAGCAGCGCGAGTGACAGGGTCTTCCATGGCTACACCTTC.

This clonotype was picked up many times. The chain combines TRBV12-3 or TRBV12-4 with TRBJ1-1, with unresolved D. The V gene lost 5 bases and the J gene lost 2 bases, with 9 bases spanning the gap. This CDR3 comprises 13 residues. The CDR3 region has the DNA TGTGCCAGCAGTCAAAAGGGAAACACTGAAGCTTTCTTT. Translating it yields CASSQKGNTEAFF.

This clonotype was seen at least ten times. The chain is built from TRBV5-1 and TRBJ2-1, with 9 bases identical to TRBD2. Trimming removed 3 bases from V and 7 bases from J; junction bases left unmatched: 8. The CDR3 runs 15 residues. Per the germline V gene, CDR1 is SGHRS and CDR2 is YFSETQ. CDR3 amino acids: CASSWIGTSFNEQFF. The CDR3 DNA sequence: TGCGCCAGCAGCTGGATCGGGACTAGCTTTAATGAGCAGTTCTTC. The full variable domain, rest sourced from reference TRBV5-1 and TRBJ2-1, is KAGVTQTPRYLIKTRGQQVTLSCSPISGHRSVSWYQQTPGQGLQFLFEYFSETQRNKGNFPGRFSGRQFSNSRSEMNVSTLELGDSALYLCASSWIGTSFNEQFFGPGTRLTVL.

The rearrangement joins TRBV15 to TRBJ2-7; D is uncertain. Germline loops: CDR1 LNHNV, CDR2 YYDKDF (reference sequence). CDR3 length equals 18 residues. Trimming removed 0 bases from V and 2 bases from J, with 20 bases in between. CDR3 sequence (DNA): TGTGCCACCAGCAGAGATATGGGATCAGCGTACCATCCCTACGAGCAGTACTTC. Translating it yields CATSRDMGSAYHPYEQYF.

In this sample, this clonotype turned up many times. The J gene is TRBJ1-5, the V gene TRBV28; D is uncertain. Germline-derived CDR1 and CDR2 are MDHEN and SYDVKM. This CDR3 is built from 15 residues. Trimming took 2 bases from V and 4 from J, leaving 12 bases between them. The CDR3 DNA reads as TGTGCCAGCAGTTTAATCGGGGATGGTAATCAGCCCCAGCATTTT. This gives the protein CASSLIGDGNQPQHF.

This clonotype has ten or more counts. This chain joins TRBV12-3 or TRBV12-4 and TRBJ1-1, with D unclear. The germline V and J ends were trimmed by 3 bases and 8 bases, with 13 bases remaining between them. The CDR3 length is 13 residues. CDR3: CASSFHPLGEAFF. CDR3 bases: TGTGCCAGCAGTTTCCATCCCTTGGGGGAAGCTTTCTTT.

The sample holds many counts of this clonotype. J is TRBJ2-7 and V is TRBV5-1; D may be TRBD1 (6 bases). Germline CDR1 reads SGHRS; CDR2 reads YFSETQ. This CDR3 comprises 15 residues. Trimming cost V 6 bases and J 0 bases, with 16 bases left between them. CDR3 nucleotide sequence: TGCGCCAGCAACCCGGGACATTTGAGCTCCTACGAGCAGTACTTC. As protein: CASNPGHLSSYEQYF.

This clonotype occurred many times. The chain recombines TRBV19 with TRBJ2-5; D is unclear. From germline, CDR1 is LNHDA and CDR2 SQIVND (reference sequence). The ends were cut back, 3 bases at V and 5 bases at J, with 16 bases in the middle. The CDR3 length is 15 residues. CDR3 nucleotides: TGTGCCAGTAGTATCGGGCCTTCAGCCCACGAGACCCAGTACTTC. Translated: CASSIGPSAHETQYF.

This clonotype was detected many times. This chain links TRBV15 with TRBJ1-4; a possible D gene is TRBD1 (5 bases). Germline V lookup: CDR1 LNHNV, CDR2 YYDKDF (reference sequence). CDR3 length equals 15 residues. Trimming removed 0 bases at V and 3 bases at J, with 8 bases between. The CDR3 sequence is CATSRDGTPNEKLFF. CDR3 in DNA: TGTGCCACCAGCAGAGACGGGACTCCTAATGAAAAACTGTTTTTT.

This clonotype appeared many times. The chain joins TRBV12-3 or TRBV12-4 to TRBJ1-2, with TRBD1 as a possible D gene (6 bases). CDR3 length equals 14 residues. V was pared by 6 bases and J by 6 bases, with 17 bases between. The CDR3 nucleotides are TGTGCCAGCAGACCATGGGGGCCAGCCGATGGCTACACCTTC. The encoded protein is CASRPWGPADGYTF.

This clonotype came up many times. The V and J genes are TRBV12-5 and TRBJ1-6; D may be TRBD1 (5 bases). Trimming cost V 7 bases and J 9 bases, with 22 bases left between them. Germline lookup yields CDR1 LGHNT and CDR2 FRNRAP. The CDR3 consists of 16 residues. The CDR3 loop is CASAGRGGIGRSPLHF. CDR3 DNA: TGTGCTAGTGCCGGTCGGGGGGGAATCGGTCGTTCACCCCTCCACTTT. The complete variable domain, with remaining parts taken from reference TRBV12-5 and TRBJ1-6, reads DARVTQTPRHKVTEMGQEVTMRCQPILGHNTVFWYRQTMMQGLELLAYFRNRAPLDDSGMPKDRFSAEMPDATLATLKIQPSEPRDSAVYFCASAGRGGIGRSPLHFGNGTRLTVT.

The table lists this clonotype with many counts. The chain couples TRBV2 to TRBJ2-2; 11 bases are shared with TRBD2. The CDR3 is 14 amino acids. J lost 6 bases, V lost 10 bases, and 7 bases had no gene match. Looked up from germline, CDR1 is SNHLY and CDR2 is FYNNEI. Here the CDR3 reads CAIILAGVSGELFF. CDR3 nucleotides: TGTGCCATCATACTAGCGGGAGTCTCCGGGGAGCTGTTTTTT.

This clonotype has a handful of counts. V usage is TRBV5-1 and J usage is TRBJ2-2; D might be TRBD2 (6 bases). V was shortened by 6 bases and J by 2 bases, with 14 bases between the two germline ends. Germline V gene data show CDR1 as SGHRS and CDR2 as YFSETQ. This CDR3 comprises 15 residues. The CDR3 region is CASNKQAGNTGELFF. CDR3 nucleotides: TGCGCCAGCAATAAACAGGCGGGAAACACCGGGGAGCTGTTTTTT. The full variable domain, its missing parts supplied by reference TRBV5-1 and TRBJ2-2, is KAGVTQTPRYLIKTRGQQVTLSCSPISGHRSVSWYQQTPGQGLQFLFEYFSETQRNKGNFPGRFSGRQFSNSRSEMNVSTLELGDSALYLCASNKQAGNTGELFFGEGSRLTVL.

This clonotype was seen ten or more times. V usage is TRBV20-1 and J usage is TRBJ2-5; D perhaps matches TRBD2 (5 bases). Germline V gene data show CDR1 as DFQATT and CDR2 as SNEGSKA (reference sequence). The CDR3 is 12 amino acids. In nucleotides, the CDR3 is TGCAGCCCCCGGGGTCCTGCAGAGACCCAGTACTTC. Translating gives CSPRGPAETQYF.

This clonotype was detected ten times or more. The chain uses TRBV12-3 or TRBV12-4 and TRBJ2-6; D perhaps matches TRBD2 (5 bases). V lost 5 bases and J lost 2, with 10 bases in between. The CDR3 totals 15 residues. This CDR3 reads CASSLQRTGANVLTF. The CDR3 DNA reads as TGTGCCAGCAGTCTCCAGCGGACTGGGGCCAACGTCCTGACTTTC.

This clonotype appeared a single time. The J gene is TRBJ1-5, the V gene TRBV6-1; possibly TRBD1 for D (5 bases). The CDR3 runs 14 residues. V lost 4 bases to trimming and J lost 3 bases, with 10 bases between them. CDR1 is MNHNS, CDR2 SASEGT, per germline. The CDR3 loop is CASSAGPYNQPQHF. The CDR3 coding sequence is TGTGCCAGCAGTGCGGGACCTTACAATCAGCCCCAGCATTTT.